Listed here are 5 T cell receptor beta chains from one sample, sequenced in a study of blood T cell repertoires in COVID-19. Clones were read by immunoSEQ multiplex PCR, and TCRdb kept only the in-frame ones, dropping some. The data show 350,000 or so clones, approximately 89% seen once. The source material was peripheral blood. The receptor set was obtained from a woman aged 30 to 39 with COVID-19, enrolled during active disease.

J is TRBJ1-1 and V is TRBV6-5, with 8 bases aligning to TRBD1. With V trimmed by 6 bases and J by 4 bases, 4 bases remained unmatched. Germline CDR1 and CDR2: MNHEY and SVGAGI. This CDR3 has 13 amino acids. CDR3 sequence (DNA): TGTGCCAGCAGCAGGGGGCCGGGCACTGAAGCTTTCTTT. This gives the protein CASSRGPGTEAFF.

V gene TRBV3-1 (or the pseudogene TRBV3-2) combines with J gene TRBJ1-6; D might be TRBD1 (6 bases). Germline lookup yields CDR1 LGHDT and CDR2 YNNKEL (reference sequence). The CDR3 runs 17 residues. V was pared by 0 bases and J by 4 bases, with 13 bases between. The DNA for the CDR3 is TGTGCCAGCAGCCAAGATGGGGGGGGGCATTATAATTCACCCCTCCACTTT. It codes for CASSQDGGGHYNSPLHF.

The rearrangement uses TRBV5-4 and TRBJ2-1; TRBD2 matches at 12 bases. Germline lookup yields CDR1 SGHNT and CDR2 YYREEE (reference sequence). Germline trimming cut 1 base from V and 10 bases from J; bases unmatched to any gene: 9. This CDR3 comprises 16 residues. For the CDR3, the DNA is TGTGCCAGCAGCTTGAAGACCCTAGCGGGGGGGCAAGAGCAGTTCTTC. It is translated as CASSLKTLAGGQEQFF.

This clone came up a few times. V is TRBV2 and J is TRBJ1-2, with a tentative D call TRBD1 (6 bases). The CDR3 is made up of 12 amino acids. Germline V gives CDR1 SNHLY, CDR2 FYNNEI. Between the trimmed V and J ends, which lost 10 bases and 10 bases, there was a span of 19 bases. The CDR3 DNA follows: TGTGCCAACTGGGGATTAGGACAGAACTACACCTTC. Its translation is CANWGLGQNYTF.

DNA of the CDR3: TGTGCCAGCTCACCGACCCTGGGACAGGAATATGGCTACACCTTC. Encoded protein: CASSPTLGQEYGYTF. This chain connects TRBV18 to TRBJ1-2; 8 bases agree with TRBD1. Per the germline V gene, CDR1 is KGHSH and CDR2 is LQKENI. V trimming: 3 bases; J trimming: 5 bases; junction bases outside the gene matches: 8. The CDR3 spans 15 residues.